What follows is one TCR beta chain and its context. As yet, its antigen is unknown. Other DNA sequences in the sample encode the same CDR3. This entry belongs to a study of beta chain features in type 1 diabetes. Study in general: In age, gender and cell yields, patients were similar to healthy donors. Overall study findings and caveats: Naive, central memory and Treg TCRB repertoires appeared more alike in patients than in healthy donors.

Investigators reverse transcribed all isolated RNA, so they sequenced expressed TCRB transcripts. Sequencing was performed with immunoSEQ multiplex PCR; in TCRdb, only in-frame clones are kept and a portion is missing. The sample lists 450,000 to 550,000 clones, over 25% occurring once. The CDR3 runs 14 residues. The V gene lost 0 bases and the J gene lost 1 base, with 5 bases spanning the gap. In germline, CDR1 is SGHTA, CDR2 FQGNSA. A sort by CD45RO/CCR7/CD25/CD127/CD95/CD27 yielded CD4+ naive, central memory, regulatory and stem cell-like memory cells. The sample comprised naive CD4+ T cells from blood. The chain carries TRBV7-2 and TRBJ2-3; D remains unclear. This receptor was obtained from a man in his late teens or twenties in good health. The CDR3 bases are TGTGCCAGCAGCTTAGCCCGAGGCACAGATACGCAGTATTTT. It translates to CASSLARGTDTQYF. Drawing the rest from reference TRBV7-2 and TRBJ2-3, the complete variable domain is GAGVSQSPSNKVTEKGKDVELRCDPISGHTALYWYRQSLGQGLEFLIYFQGNSAPDKSGLPSDRFSAERTGGSVSTLTIQRTQQEDSAVYLCASSLARGTDTQYFGPGTRLTVL.